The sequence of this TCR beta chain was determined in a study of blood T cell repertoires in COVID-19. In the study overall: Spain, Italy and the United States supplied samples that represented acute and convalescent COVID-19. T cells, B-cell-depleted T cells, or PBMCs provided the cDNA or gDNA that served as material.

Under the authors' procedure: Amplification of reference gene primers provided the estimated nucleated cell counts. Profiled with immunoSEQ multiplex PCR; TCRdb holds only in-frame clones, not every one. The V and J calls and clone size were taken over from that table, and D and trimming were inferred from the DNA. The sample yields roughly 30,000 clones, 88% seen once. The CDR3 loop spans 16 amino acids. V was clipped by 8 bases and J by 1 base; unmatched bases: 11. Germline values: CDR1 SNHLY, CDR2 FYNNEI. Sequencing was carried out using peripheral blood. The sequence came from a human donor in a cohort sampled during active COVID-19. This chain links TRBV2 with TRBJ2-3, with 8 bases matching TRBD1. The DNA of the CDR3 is TGTGCCAGCCGGCTTTTTTCGGGACAGGGCACAGATACGCAGTATTTT. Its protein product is CASRLFSGQGTDTQYF.